The entry below gives a single T cell receptor (beta chain) sequence along with its context. No antigen is known for it. This sample was included in a study of shared clonotypes between healthy human individuals. Looking at the study overall: Each donor had three CD4 naive, three CD4 memory, two CD8 naive and one CD8 memory plate.

Samples underwent the assay at deep level. Replicate PCRs run on sorted subsets employed 200 ng DNA, roughly 30,000 T cell genomes. Using immunoSEQ multiplex PCR, the repertoire was profiled, and TCRdb retains in-frame clones only, with some absent. The table lists some 2,000,000 clones, just under 95% of them singletons. The CDR3 runs 12 residues. Per germline, CDR1 SGHTS and CDR2 YDEGEE. The germline V and J ends were trimmed by 1 base and 10 bases, with 9 bases remaining between them. As defined, naive CD8 cells were CD45RO-negative and positively selected for CCR7, with terminally differentiated effector memory CD45RA+ cells excluded. Study findings and constraints: All-four-donor shared clonotypes had higher generation probabilities than non-shared clonotypes did.

This receptor was identified in a man younger than 35 in good health. The sequenced sample was naive CD8+ T cells sorted from blood. The genes are TRBV5-8 and TRBJ2-1; no reliable D call. CDR3 sequence: CASSLLLKEQFF. The CDR3 DNA is TGTGCCAGCAGCTTGCTCCTAAAGGAGCAGTTCTTC. The full variable domain, with the rest looked up from reference TRBV5-8 and TRBJ2-1, is EAGVTQSPTHLIKTRGQQATLRCSPISGHTSVYWYQQALGLGLQFLLWYDEGEERNRGNFPPRFSGRQFPNYSSELNVNALELEDSALYLCASSLLLKEQFFGPGTRLTVL.